These 24 T cell receptor beta chains were sequenced from one sample in a study of blood T cell repertoires in COVID-19. Sequencing used immunoSEQ multiplex PCR; TCRdb keeps in-frame clones, though not all of them. Of about 15,000 clones detected, approximately 91% appear once; the ten largest clones hold roughly 32%. What was sequenced was peripheral blood. The receptors derive from an elderly woman with COVID-19, enrolled during active disease.

The rearrangement links TRBV19 to TRBJ1-2, with no clear D. The germline V gene has CDR1 LNHDA and CDR2 SQIVND (reference sequence). The CDR3 length is 14 residues. Trimming removed 7 bases at V and 2 bases at J, with 14 bases between. The CDR3 DNA reads TGTGCCAGTATCAACCCCATCGGGAACTATGGCTACACCTTC. Translating it yields CASINPIGNYGYTF.

This rearrangement joins TRBV9 to TRBJ2-3, with 10 bases lining up with TRBD2. This CDR3 is built from 17 residues. Germline V lookup: CDR1 SGDLS, CDR2 YYNGEE. V lost 4 bases, J lost 1 base, and 9 bases stayed unmatched. The chain's CDR3 is CASSPRGTSDRTDTQYF. CDR3 coding DNA: TGTGCCAGCAGCCCGAGAGGGACTAGCGACCGCACAGATACGCAGTATTTT.

The V and J genes are TRBV5-1 and TRBJ2-3; TRBD2 aligns across 9 bases. V shed 5 bases and J 2 bases; nucleotides not matched to a gene: 12. Germline V lookup: CDR1 SGHRS, CDR2 YFSETQ. The CDR3 length is 17 residues. The CDR3 region is CASSRVAGVRVTDTQYF. The CDR3 DNA follows: TGCGCCAGCAGTCGAGTAGCGGGAGTCCGGGTCACAGATACGCAGTATTTT.

By share, this clone ranks as medium-sized. This rearrangement joins TRBV7-2 to TRBJ1-2, with 10 bases identical to TRBD1. The V gene's germline CDR1 is SGHTA and CDR2 FQGNSA. This CDR3 is built from 16 residues. The ends lost 5 bases at V and 1 base at J; junction bases unmatched: 7. CDR3 bases: TGTGCCAGCAGCAACAGGACAGGGGGTTTTAACTATGGCTACACCTTC. Translation gives CASSNRTGGFNYGYTF.

The chain recombines TRBV15 with TRBJ2-5, with a tentative D call TRBD2 (6 bases). V was clipped by 0 bases and J by 2 bases, with 10 bases between them. This CDR3 region has 15 residues. The germline gives CDR1 LNHNV, CDR2 YYDKDF (reference sequence). CDR3 residues: CATSRDATRQETQYF. CDR3 bases: TGTGCCACCAGCAGAGATGCGACTAGACAAGAGACCCAGTACTTC.

This clone occurred a few times. V is TRBV19 and J is TRBJ2-7; 10 bases are shared with TRBD2. V shed 7 bases and J 6 bases; nucleotides not matched to a gene: 21. Per the germline V gene, CDR1 is LNHDA and CDR2 is SQIVND (reference sequence). This CDR3 is built from 18 residues. The CDR3 is CASTDRPLLAGGFSEQYF. The CDR3 DNA sequence: TGTGCCAGTACCGATAGGCCCTTGTTAGCGGGGGGATTCTCCGAGCAGTACTTC.

This rearrangement joins TRBV6-5 to TRBJ2-7; possible D gene TRBD2, 5 bases. Deletions cut 7 bases from V and 3 bases from J, with 13 bases between. This CDR3 comprises 13 residues. CDR1 is MNHEY and CDR2 is SVGAGI in the germline V gene. The CDR3 sequence: CASTEGGGYEQYF. CDR3 nucleotides: TGTGCCAGCACCGAAGGAGGTGGCTACGAGCAGTACTTC.

The CDR3: CASSFLGGIGHEQFF. The CDR3 DNA follows: TGCGCCAGCAGCTTCCTAGGAGGGATTGGGCATGAGCAGTTCTTC. V is TRBV5-1 and J is TRBJ2-1, with D maybe TRBD2 (6 bases). The CDR3 totals 15 residues. V was shortened by 2 bases and J by 8 bases, with 17 bases between the two germline ends. CDR1 and CDR2 from the germline V gene are SGHRS and YFSETQ.

The chain recombines TRBV5-6 with TRBJ1-1; D is unclear. Germline V gene sequence: CDR1 SGHDT, CDR2 YYEEEE. This CDR3 contains 11 residues. V was shortened by 0 bases and J by 7 bases, with 4 bases between the two germline ends. The CDR3 is CASSLAFEAFF. The CDR3 bases are TGTGCCAGCAGCTTGGCTTTTGAAGCTTTCTTT.

This chain connects TRBV4-2 to TRBJ1-4, with D unclear. V dropped 1 base and J dropped 1 base, with 10 bases sitting between them. CDR3 length: 16 amino acids. Germline values: CDR1 LGHNA, CDR2 YNFKEQ. The CDR3 here is CASSQAARETNEKLFF. The CDR3 DNA reads TGTGCCAGCAGCCAAGCGGCCCGGGAAACTAATGAAAAACTGTTTTTT.

V gene TRBV7-2 combines with J gene TRBJ2-1; a possible D gene is TRBD2 (5 bases). Germline V CDR1 and CDR2: SGHTA, FQGNSA. This CDR3 has 16 amino acids. Trimming took 1 base from V and 4 from J, leaving 14 bases between them. The CDR3 region has the DNA TGTGCCAGCAGCTTAGTAGGTGGGAGAGGTTACAATGAGCAGTTCTTC. It yields the protein CASSLVGGRGYNEQFF.

This clone was found once. The chain recombines TRBV25-1 with TRBJ2-7, with D possibly matching TRBD1 (6 bases). The germline V gene encodes CDR1 MGHDK and CDR2 SYGVNS. There are 12 residues in the CDR3. Trimming took 8 bases from V and 3 from J, leaving 11 bases between them. The CDR3 loop is CASRRGVYEQYF. CDR3 nucleotides: TGTGCCAGCCGCAGGGGAGTCTACGAGCAGTACTTC.

V gene TRBV12-5 combines with J gene TRBJ2-7, with D maybe TRBD1 (5 bases). Germline V gene data show CDR1 as LGHNT and CDR2 as FRNRAP. V gave up 0 bases and J gave up 7 bases, with 10 bases separating them. The CDR3 sequence is 13 residues long. The CDR3 nucleotides read TGTGCTAGTGGTTTGGTAGGTAGGGGTGAGCAGTACTTC. As protein: CASGLVGRGEQYF.

The chain couples TRBV24-1 to TRBJ2-3, with a weak D call TRBD2 (5 bases). The CDR3 sequence is 12 residues long. The V gene lost 2 bases and the J gene lost 13 bases, with 12 bases spanning the gap. Germline lookup yields CDR1 KGHDR and CDR2 SFDVKD. The CDR3 sequence: CATSDYNTREYF. CDR3 coding DNA: TGTGCCACCAGTGATTACAATACTAGGGAGTATTTT.

V is TRBV15 and J is TRBJ1-1; D is possibly TRBD1 (5 bases). CDR1 LNHNV and CDR2 YYDKDF come from the germline V gene (reference sequence). This CDR3 is 15 amino acids long. V gave up 1 base and J gave up 3 bases, with 12 bases separating them. The CDR3 DNA reads as TGTGCCACCAGCAGAGGCGGGGGAGGATACACTGAAGCTTTCTTT. This gives the protein CATSRGGGGYTEAFF.

This chain uses TRBV19 with TRBJ2-5, with TRBD1 matching over 7 bases. Germline CDR1 LNHDA, CDR2 SQIVND (reference sequence). The V segment lost 2 bases and the J segment 3 bases; nucleotides outside the gene matches: 3. The CDR3 contains 14 residues. The CDR3 nucleotides are TGTGCCAGTAGTATACTGGGGACAGAAGAGACCCAGTACTTC. Protein product: CASSILGTEETQYF.

The chain carries TRBV29-1 and TRBJ1-1, with a weak D call TRBD1 (6 bases). The CDR3 runs to 14 residues. Trimming removed 4 bases at V and 1 base at J, with 13 bases between. Germline V gives CDR1 SQVTM, CDR2 ANQGSEA. CDR3 region: CSVGGQGRNTEAFF. The CDR3 DNA reads as TGCAGCGTTGGGGGGCAGGGGCGGAACACTGAAGCTTTCTTT. The complete variable domain, with remaining parts taken from reference TRBV29-1 and TRBJ1-1, reads SAVISQKPSRDICQRGTSLTIQCQVDSQVTMMFWYRQQPGQSLTLIATANQGSEATYESGFVIDKFPISRPNLTFSTLTVSNMSPEDSSIYLCSVGGQGRNTEAFFGQGTRLTVV.

The genes are TRBV12-3 or TRBV12-4 and TRBJ1-5; D call uncertain. CDR3 size: 13 residues. Trimming removed 7 bases at V and 4 bases at J, with 11 bases between. The CDR3 here is CASTPGKNQPQHF. DNA of the CDR3: TGTGCCAGCACCCCAGGTAAAAATCAGCCCCAGCATTTT.

This clone has just one count. The chain uses TRBV3-1 (or the pseudogene TRBV3-2) and TRBJ2-3; D perhaps matches TRBD1 (6 bases). Germline CDR1 reads LGHDT; CDR2 reads YNNKEL (reference sequence). The CDR3 is 15 amino acids. Trimming shortened V by 4 bases and J by 0 bases, and 11 bases separated the two germline ends. CDR3 sequence reads: CASSRDRPSTDTQYF. The CDR3 DNA reads TGTGCCAGCAGCCGCGACAGGCCTAGCACAGATACGCAGTATTTT.

The DNA of the CDR3 is TGTGCCAGCAGCTTAGGCCTAGGACTAGCGGGAGGGCCGCAGGAGACCCAGTACTTC. Residues: CASSLGLGLAGGPQETQYF. The chain recombines TRBV13 with TRBJ2-5, with TRBD2 identical over 15 bases. Germline loops: CDR1 PRHDT, CDR2 FYEKMQ (reference sequence). The CDR3 is made up of 19 amino acids. Losses at the gene ends were 0 bases for V and 5 bases for J; bases not matched to a gene: 10.

This chain joins TRBV5-1 and TRBJ2-7; 10 bases agree with TRBD1. In germline, CDR1 is SGHRS, CDR2 YFSETQ. V dropped 4 bases and J dropped 2; count of bases not matched to a gene: 12. This CDR3 region has 17 residues. CDR3 nucleotide sequence: TGCGCCAGCAGCCCCAGGTCCGGGACAGGGGCAACCTACGAGCAGTACTTC. Translation gives CASSPRSGTGATYEQYF.

The chain recombines TRBV6-5 with TRBJ1-1; 8 bases are a match to TRBD1. CDR1 is MNHEY, CDR2 SVGAGI, per germline. Germline trimming cut 4 bases from V and 0 bases from J; bases unmatched to any gene: 1. There are 14 residues in the CDR3. CDR3 bases: TGTGCCAGCAGTTGGACAGGGCTGAACACTGAAGCTTTCTTT. As protein: CASSWTGLNTEAFF.

CDR3 bases: TGTGCCAGCAGTTTTCATCGCTCTACTAACTATGGCTACACCTTC. Protein: CASSFHRSTNYGYTF. The chain combines TRBV28 with TRBJ1-2, with D hard to call. V was pared by 3 bases and J by 0 bases, with 11 bases between. The CDR3 covers 15 residues. Germline CDR1 MDHEN, CDR2 SYDVKM.

CDR3 region: CASSDGRVQDSNQPQHF. The CDR3 bases are TGTGCCAGCTCAGACGGCAGGGTTCAGGATAGCAATCAGCCCCAGCATTTT. The chain combines TRBV18 with TRBJ1-5, with D tentatively TRBD1 (5 bases). CDR3 length equals 17 residues. The germline V and J ends were trimmed by 5 bases and 0 bases, with 17 bases remaining between them. Germline CDR1 is KGHSH and CDR2 is LQKENI.